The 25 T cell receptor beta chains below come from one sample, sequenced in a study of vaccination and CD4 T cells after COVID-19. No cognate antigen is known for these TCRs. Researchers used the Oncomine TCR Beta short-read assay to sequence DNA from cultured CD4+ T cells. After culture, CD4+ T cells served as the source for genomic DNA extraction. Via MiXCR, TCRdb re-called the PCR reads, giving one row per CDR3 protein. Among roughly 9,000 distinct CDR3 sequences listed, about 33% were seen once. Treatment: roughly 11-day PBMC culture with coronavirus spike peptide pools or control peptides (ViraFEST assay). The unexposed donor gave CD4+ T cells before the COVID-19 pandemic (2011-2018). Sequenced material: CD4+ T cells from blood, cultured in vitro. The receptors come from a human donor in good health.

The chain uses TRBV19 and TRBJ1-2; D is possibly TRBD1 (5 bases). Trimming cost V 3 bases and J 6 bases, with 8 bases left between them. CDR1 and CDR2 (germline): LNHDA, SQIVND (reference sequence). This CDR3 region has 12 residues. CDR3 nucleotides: TGTGCCAGTAGTATGTTAGGGGATGGCTACACCTTC. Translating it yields CASSMLGDGYTF. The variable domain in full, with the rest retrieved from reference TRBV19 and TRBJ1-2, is DGGITQSPKYLFRKEGQNVTLSCEQNLNHDAMYWYRQDPGQGLRLIYYSQIVNDFQKGDIAEGYSVSREKKESFPLTVTSAQKNPTAFYLCASSMLGDGYTFGSGTRLTVV.

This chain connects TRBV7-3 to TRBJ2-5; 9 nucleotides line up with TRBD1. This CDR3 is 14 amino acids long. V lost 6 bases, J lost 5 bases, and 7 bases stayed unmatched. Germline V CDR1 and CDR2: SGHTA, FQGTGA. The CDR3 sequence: CASSPTGGAETQYF. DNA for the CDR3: TGTGCCAGCAGTCCTACAGGGGGCGCGGAGACCCAGTACTTC.

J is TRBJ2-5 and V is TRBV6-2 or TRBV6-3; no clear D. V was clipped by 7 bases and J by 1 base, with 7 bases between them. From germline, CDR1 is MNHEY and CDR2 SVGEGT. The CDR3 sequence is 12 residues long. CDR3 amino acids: CASNGGQETQYF. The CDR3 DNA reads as TGTGCCAGCAACGGCGGCCAAGAGACCCAGTACTTC.

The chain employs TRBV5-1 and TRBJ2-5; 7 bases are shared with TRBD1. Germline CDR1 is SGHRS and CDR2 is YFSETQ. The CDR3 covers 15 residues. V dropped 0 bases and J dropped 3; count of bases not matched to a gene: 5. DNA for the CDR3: TGCGCCAGCAGCTTGGGACAGGGCCGAAAAGAGACCCAGTACTTC. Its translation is CASSLGQGRKETQYF.

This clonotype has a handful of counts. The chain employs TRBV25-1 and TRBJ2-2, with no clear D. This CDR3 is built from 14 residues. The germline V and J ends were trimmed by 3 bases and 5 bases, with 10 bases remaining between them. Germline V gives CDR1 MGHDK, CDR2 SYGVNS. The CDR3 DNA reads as TGTGCCAGCAGTGACCCCGGCCGGACCGGGGAGCTGTTTTTT. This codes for CASSDPGRTGELFF. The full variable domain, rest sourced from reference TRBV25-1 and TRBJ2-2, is EADIYQTPRYLVIGTGKKITLECSQTMGHDKMYWYQQDPGMELHLIHYSYGVNSTEKGDLSSESTVSRIRTEHFPLTLESARPSHTSQYLCASSDPGRTGELFFGEGSRLTVL.

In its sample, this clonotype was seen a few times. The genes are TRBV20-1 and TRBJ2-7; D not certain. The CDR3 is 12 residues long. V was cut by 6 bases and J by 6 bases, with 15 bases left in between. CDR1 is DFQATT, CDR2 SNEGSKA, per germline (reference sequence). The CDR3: CSAVPSTTEQYF. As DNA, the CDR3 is TGCAGTGCCGTCCCATCAACGACCGAGCAGTACTTC.

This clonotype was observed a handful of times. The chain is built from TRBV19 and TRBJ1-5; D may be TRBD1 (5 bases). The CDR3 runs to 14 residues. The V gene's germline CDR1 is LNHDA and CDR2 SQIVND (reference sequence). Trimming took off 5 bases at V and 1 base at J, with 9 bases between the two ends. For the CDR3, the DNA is TGTGCCAGTAGTTCCCGACAGAGCAATCAGCCCCAGCATTTT. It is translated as CASSSRQSNQPQHF.

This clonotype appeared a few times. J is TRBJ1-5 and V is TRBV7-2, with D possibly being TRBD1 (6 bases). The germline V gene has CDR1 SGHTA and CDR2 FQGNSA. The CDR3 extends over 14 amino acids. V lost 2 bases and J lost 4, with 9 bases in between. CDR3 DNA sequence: TGTGCCAGCAGCTTATACGACAGGAATCAGCCCCAGCATTTT. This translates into CASSLYDRNQPQHF.

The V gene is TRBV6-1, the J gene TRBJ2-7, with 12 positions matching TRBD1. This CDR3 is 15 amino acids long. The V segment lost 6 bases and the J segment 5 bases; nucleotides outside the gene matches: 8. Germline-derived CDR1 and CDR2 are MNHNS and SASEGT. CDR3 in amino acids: CASSLRDRGRHEQYF. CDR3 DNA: TGTGCCAGCAGCTTAAGGGACAGGGGGCGACACGAGCAGTACTTC.

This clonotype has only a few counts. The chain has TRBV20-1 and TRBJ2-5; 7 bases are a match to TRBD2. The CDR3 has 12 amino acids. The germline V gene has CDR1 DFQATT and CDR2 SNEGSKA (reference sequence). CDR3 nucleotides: TGCGGAAGCCTAGCGGACCAAGAGACCCAGTACTTC. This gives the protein CGSLADQETQYF.

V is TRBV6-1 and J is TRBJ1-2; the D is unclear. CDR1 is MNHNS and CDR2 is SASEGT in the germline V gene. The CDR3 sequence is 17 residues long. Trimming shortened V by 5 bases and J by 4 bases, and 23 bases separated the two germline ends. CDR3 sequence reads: CASSHQNGPSFSYGYTF. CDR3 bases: TGTGCCAGCAGTCACCAAAACGGACCGAGTTTTAGCTATGGCTACACCTTC.

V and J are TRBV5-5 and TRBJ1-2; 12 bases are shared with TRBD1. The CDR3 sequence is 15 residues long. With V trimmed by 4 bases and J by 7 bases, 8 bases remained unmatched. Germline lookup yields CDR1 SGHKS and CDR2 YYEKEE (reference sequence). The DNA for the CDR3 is TGTGCCAGCAGCGTTCCGGGACAGGGGGCGGTTGGCTACACCTTC. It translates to CASSVPGQGAVGYTF. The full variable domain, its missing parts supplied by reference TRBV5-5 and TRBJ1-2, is DAGVTQSPTHLIKTRGQQVTLRCSPISGHKSVSWYQQVLGQGPQFIFQYYEKEERGRGNFPDRFSARQFPNYSSELNVNALLLGDSALYLCASSVPGQGAVGYTFGSGTRLTVV.

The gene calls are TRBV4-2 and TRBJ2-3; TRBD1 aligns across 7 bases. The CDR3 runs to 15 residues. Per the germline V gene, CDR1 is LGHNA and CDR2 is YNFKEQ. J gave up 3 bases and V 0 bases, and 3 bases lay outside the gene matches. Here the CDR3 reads CASSQEGRGTDTQYF. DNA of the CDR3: TGTGCCAGCAGCCAAGAAGGCAGGGGGACAGATACGCAGTATTTT.

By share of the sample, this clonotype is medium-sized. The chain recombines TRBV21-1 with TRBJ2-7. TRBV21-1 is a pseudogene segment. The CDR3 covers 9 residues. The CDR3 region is CASSYEQYF. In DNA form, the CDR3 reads TGTGCCAGCAGCTACGAGCAGTACTTC.

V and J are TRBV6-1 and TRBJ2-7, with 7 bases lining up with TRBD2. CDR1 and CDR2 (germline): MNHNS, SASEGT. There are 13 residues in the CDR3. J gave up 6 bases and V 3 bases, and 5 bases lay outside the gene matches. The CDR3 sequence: CASSDLWGGEQYF. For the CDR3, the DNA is TGTGCCAGCAGTGATCTTTGGGGGGGCGAGCAGTACTTC.

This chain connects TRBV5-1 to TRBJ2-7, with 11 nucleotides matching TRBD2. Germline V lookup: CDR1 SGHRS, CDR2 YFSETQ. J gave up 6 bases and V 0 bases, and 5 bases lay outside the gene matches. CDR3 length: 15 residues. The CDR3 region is CASSLELAGGSEQYF. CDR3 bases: TGCGCCAGCAGCTTGGAGCTAGCGGGAGGTTCCGAGCAGTACTTC.

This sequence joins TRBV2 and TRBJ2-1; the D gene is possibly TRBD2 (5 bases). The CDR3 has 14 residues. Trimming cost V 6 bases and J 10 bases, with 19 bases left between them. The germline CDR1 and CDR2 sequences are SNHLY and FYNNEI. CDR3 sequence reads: CASRHDYALREQFF. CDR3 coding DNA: TGTGCCAGCAGACACGACTACGCCCTAAGGGAGCAGTTCTTC.

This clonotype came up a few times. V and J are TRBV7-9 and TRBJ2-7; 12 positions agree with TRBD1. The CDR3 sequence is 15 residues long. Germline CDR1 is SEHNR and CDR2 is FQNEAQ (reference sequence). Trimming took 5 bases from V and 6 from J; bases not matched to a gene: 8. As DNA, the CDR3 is TGTGCCAGCAGCAAAGGGGACAGGGGGCATGGCGAGCAGTACTTC. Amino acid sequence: CASSKGDRGHGEQYF. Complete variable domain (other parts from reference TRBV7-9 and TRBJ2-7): DTGVSQNPRHKITKRGQNVTFRCDPISEHNRLYWYRQTLGQGPEFLTYFQNEAQLEKSRLLSDRFSAERPKGSFSTLEIQRTEQGDSAMYLCASSKGDRGHGEQYFGPGTRLTVT.

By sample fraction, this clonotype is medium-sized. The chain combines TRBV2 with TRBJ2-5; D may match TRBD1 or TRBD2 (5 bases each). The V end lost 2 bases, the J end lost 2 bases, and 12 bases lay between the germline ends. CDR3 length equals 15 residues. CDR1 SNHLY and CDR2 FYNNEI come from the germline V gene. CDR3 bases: TGTGCCAGCAGTGAAACGAGAGGGGAACAAGAGACCCAGTACTTC. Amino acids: CASSETRGEQETQYF. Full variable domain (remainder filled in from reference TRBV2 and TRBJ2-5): EPEVTQTPSHQVTQMGQEVILRCVPISNHLYFYWYRQILGQKVEFLVSFYNNEISEKSEIFDDQFSVERPDGSNFTLKIRSTKLEDSAMYFCASSETRGEQETQYFGPGTRLLVL.

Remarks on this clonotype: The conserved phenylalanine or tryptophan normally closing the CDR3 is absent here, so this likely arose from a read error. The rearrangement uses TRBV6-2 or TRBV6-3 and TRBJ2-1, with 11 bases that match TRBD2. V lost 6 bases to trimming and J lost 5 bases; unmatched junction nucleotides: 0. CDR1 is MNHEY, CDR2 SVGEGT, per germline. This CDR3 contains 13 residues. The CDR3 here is CASRLAGDNEQFL. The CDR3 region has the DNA TGTGCCAGCAGACTAGCGGGAGACAATGAGCAGTTCCTC.

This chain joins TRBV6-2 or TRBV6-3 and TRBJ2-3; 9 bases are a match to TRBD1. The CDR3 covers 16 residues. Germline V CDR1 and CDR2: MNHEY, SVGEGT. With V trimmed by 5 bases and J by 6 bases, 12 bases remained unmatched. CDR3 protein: CASSTTGGALIDTQYF. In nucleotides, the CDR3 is TGTGCCAGCAGTACAACAGGGGGCGCGTTAATTGATACGCAGTATTTT.

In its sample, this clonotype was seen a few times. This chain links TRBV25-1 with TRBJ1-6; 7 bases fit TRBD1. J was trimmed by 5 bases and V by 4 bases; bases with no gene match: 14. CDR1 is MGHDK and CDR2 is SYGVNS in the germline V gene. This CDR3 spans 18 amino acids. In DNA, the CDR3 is TGTGCCAGCAGTGGATTACTCCCGGGACAGTATGATAATTCACCCCTCCACTTT. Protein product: CASSGLLPGQYDNSPLHF.

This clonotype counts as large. The chain's CDR3 is CASSAQLTYNSPLHF. In DNA form, the CDR3 reads TGTGCCAGCAGCGCACAGCTCACCTATAATTCACCCCTCCACTTT. This chain links TRBV9 with TRBJ1-6; D uncertain. Per germline, CDR1 SGDLS and CDR2 YYNGEE. The CDR3 totals 15 residues. The V gene lost 3 bases and the J gene lost 2 bases, with 9 bases spanning the gap. The full variable domain, in which reference TRBV9 and TRBJ1-6 provide the parts outside the CDR3, is DSGVTQTPKHLITATGQRVTLRCSPRSGDLSVYWYQQSLDQGLQFLIQYYNGEERAKGNILERFSAQQFPDLHSELNLSSLELGDSALYFCASSAQLTYNSPLHFGNGTRLTVT.

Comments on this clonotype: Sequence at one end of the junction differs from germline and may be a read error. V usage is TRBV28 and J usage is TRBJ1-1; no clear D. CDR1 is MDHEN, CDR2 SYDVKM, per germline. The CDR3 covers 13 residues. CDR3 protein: CAGSPKWQPEAFF. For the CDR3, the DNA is TGTGCCGGCAGTCCGAAGTGGCAGCCCGAAGCTTTCTTT.

In DNA form, the CDR3 reads TGTGCCAGCAGTTTATGGCGTCAGGGTGACTATGGCTACACCTTC. Protein: CASSLWRQGDYGYTF. The chain couples TRBV28 to TRBJ1-2, with D tentatively TRBD1 (5 bases). The germline V gene encodes CDR1 MDHEN and CDR2 SYDVKM. The CDR3 runs to 15 residues. Trimming took off 0 bases at V and 3 bases at J, with 11 bases between the two ends.